These T cell receptor beta chains were read from a single sample in a study of blood T cell repertoires in COVID-19. Profiled with immunoSEQ multiplex PCR; TCRdb holds only in-frame clones, not every one. The sample contains 250,000 to 350,000 clones, around 87% of which appear only once. The specimen sequenced was peripheral blood. These receptors all come from a woman aged 45-59 years who had recovered from COVID-19. Both conserved end residues are trimmed from each CDR3. Fields, in order: J gene, V gene, CDR3 protein.

J gene: TRBJ2-2
V gene: TRBV19
CDR3 protein: ASSIGRDTGELF

J gene: TRBJ1-3
V gene: TRBV5-4
CDR3 protein: ASSLAGGHTIY

J gene: TRBJ1-6
V gene: TRBV11-2
CDR3 protein: ASSAGTGPGSPLH

J gene: TRBJ2-7
V gene: TRBV28
CDR3 protein: ASSPPGQGAYEQY

J gene: TRBJ2-7
V gene: TRBV20-1
CDR3 protein: SAGGASYEQY

J gene: TRBJ2-3
V gene: TRBV24-1
CDR3 protein: ATSDFGAADTQY

J gene: TRBJ2-7
V gene: TRBV9
CDR3 protein: ASSSSVGSGSSYEQY

J gene: TRBJ2-3
V gene: TRBV6-4
CDR3 protein: ASSDGDSTDTQY

J gene: TRBJ1-4
V gene: TRBV28
CDR3 protein: ASSFRSQGREKLF

J gene: TRBJ1-1
V gene: TRBV7-9
CDR3 protein: ASSLEGAANTEAF

J gene: TRBJ2-1
V gene: TRBV11-2
CDR3 protein: ASSSRLASYNEQF

J gene: TRBJ1-5
V gene: TRBV10-3
CDR3 protein: AIGRDQGGNQPQH

J gene: TRBJ1-1
V gene: TRBV9
CDR3 protein: ASSVRELNTEAF

J gene: TRBJ2-4
V gene: TRBV7-8
CDR3 protein: ASSLDRAKNIQY

J gene: TRBJ1-2
V gene: TRBV4-3
CDR3 protein: ASSQDSVYGYT

J gene: TRBJ1-6
V gene: TRBV9
CDR3 protein: ASSVGQDNSPLH

J gene: TRBJ2-5
V gene: TRBV15
CDR3 protein: ATSRDRRETQY

J gene: TRBJ2-7
V gene: TRBV5-6
CDR3 protein: ASSLASEQY

J gene: TRBJ1-2
V gene: TRBV28
CDR3 protein: ASSLVGQRGYT

J gene: TRBJ1-2
V gene: TRBV19
CDR3 protein: ASSTQPGQVAYT

J gene: TRBJ2-5
V gene: TRBV11-3
CDR3 protein: ASSLGLAEETQY

J gene: TRBJ2-7
V gene: TRBV6-2/TRBV6-3
CDR3 protein: ASSYFENQY

J gene: TRBJ2-5
V gene: TRBV6-5
CDR3 protein: ASRFRGRGETQY

J gene: TRBJ1-6
V gene: TRBV4-3
CDR3 protein: ASSQDLEGHSPLH

J gene: TRBJ2-5
V gene: TRBV9
CDR3 protein: ASSVGAGGATFETQY

J gene: TRBJ2-2
V gene: TRBV5-1
CDR3 protein: ASSSTGTSGGRNTGELF

J gene: TRBJ1-5
V gene: TRBV29-1
CDR3 protein: SVRVGQDQPQH

J gene: TRBJ2-7
V gene: TRBV5-5
CDR3 protein: ASSLRDEQY

J gene: TRBJ2-5
V gene: TRBV28
CDR3 protein: ASRLSAGGPGY

J gene: TRBJ2-1
V gene: TRBV7-2
CDR3 protein: ASSLLAGGLDEQF

J gene: TRBJ2-2
V gene: TRBV27
CDR3 protein: ASSLSRNTGELF

J gene: TRBJ2-7
V gene: TRBV19
CDR3 protein: ASSIPEGGAYEQY

J gene: TRBJ1-2
V gene: TRBV5-8
CDR3 protein: ASGRRALSYGYT

J gene: TRBJ2-3
V gene: TRBV6-5
CDR3 protein: ASSYDGNTDTQY

J gene: TRBJ1-1
V gene: TRBV10-3
CDR3 protein: AISELTLGGTEAF

J gene: TRBJ1-5
V gene: TRBV5-8
CDR3 protein: ASFANSTGTGFGNQPQH

J gene: TRBJ2-2
V gene: TRBV19
CDR3 protein: ASSTGSGELF

J gene: TRBJ2-1
V gene: TRBV5-1
CDR3 protein: ASSPYRGTSPGLEQF

J gene: TRBJ2-7
V gene: TRBV11-2
CDR3 protein: ASSRNRDSSYEQY

J gene: TRBJ2-7
V gene: TRBV6-5
CDR3 protein: ASSQSGYEQY

J gene: TRBJ1-6
V gene: TRBV5-4
CDR3 protein: ASRTGQSYSPLH

J gene: TRBJ2-7
V gene: TRBV15
CDR3 protein: ATSSITGVFSYEQY

J gene: TRBJ1-1
V gene: TRBV29-1
CDR3 protein: SVSIHDRVGTEAF

J gene: TRBJ1-1
V gene: TRBV30
CDR3 protein: ACRGDMNTEAF